This T cell receptor beta chain was observed in a study of blood T cell repertoires in COVID-19. The CDR3 runs to 15 residues. Trimming took off 0 bases at V and 6 bases at J, with 12 bases between the two ends. The V gene's germline CDR1 is SGHAT and CDR2 FQNNGV. The table came from immunoSEQ multiplex PCR; TCRdb's copy has only in-frame clones and leaves some out. The data show tens of thousands of clones, with roughly 83% seen just once and approximately 2.5% held by the top ten. The sequence was collected from a man aged 45-65 years with acute or convalescent COVID-19. The V gene is TRBV11-2, the J gene TRBJ2-4; a possible D gene is TRBD2 (5 bases). The sample was peripheral blood. The CDR3 spells CASSLDLGLANIQYF. CDR3 sequence (DNA): TGTGCCAGCAGCTTAGATCTTGGACTCGCAAACATTCAGTACTTC.